This T cell receptor (beta chain) was sequenced during a study of control samples from healthy donors and cancer patients (dated by TCRdb to 2018 to 2021). A word on this clone: Its antigen is not yet known. Per-base qualities were not stored, and no clone one base away is much larger.

To prepare the library, the immunoSEQ multiplex PCR assay was applied. What TCRdb holds here is the immuneACCESS table cut down to in-frame rearrangements. Part of the clones is not present; checked against another copy, under half of the missing clones reflect an unresolved V gene, and the others are unexplained. This sample is represented by roughly 100,000 clones; 83% of them were singletons. In total, the top ten clones hold roughly 13% of the sample. The sequencing input was blood. The source is a woman aged 50 to 65 in good health.

In nucleotide form, the sequence is TGTGCCAGCAGCCCAACCCTCGGGCCCGGGGAGCTGTTTTTT. This is translated as CASSPTLGPGELFF. The chain employs TRBV9 and TRBJ2-2; the D gene is unclear. V is reduced by 4 bases and J by 6 bases, leaving a spacing of 13 bases between them. The CDR3 sequence holds 14 residues, the cysteine and phenylalanine included. Here the CDR3 DNA is all that survives: 42 bases in frame from base 1. Per the germline V gene, SGDLS is the CDR1 and YYNGEE is the CDR2.